This entry features one T cell receptor beta chain sequence. The data were obtained in a study of cytomegalovirus exposure and HLA in healthy donors. Looked up from germline, CDR1 is MRHNA and CDR2 is SNTAGT. V was clipped by 1 base and J by 2 bases, with 15 bases between them. The CDR3 is made up of 16 amino acids. The PCR was carried out with 60 Vbeta primers and 13 Jbeta primers. Clones were read by immunoSEQ multiplex PCR, and TCRdb kept only the in-frame ones, dropping some. The sample holds approximately 76,000 clones, around 72% seen once. The sequence was collected from a woman in her forties in good health and CMV-seropositive. V gene TRBV6-4 combines with J gene TRBJ2-7; TRBD1 is a possible D gene (5 bases). The sample taken for sequencing was PBMCs. CDR3 loop: CASSDFWGRDTYEQYF. CDR3 nucleotides: TGTGCCAGCAGTGACTTCTGGGGCAGGGATACCTACGAGCAGTACTTC.